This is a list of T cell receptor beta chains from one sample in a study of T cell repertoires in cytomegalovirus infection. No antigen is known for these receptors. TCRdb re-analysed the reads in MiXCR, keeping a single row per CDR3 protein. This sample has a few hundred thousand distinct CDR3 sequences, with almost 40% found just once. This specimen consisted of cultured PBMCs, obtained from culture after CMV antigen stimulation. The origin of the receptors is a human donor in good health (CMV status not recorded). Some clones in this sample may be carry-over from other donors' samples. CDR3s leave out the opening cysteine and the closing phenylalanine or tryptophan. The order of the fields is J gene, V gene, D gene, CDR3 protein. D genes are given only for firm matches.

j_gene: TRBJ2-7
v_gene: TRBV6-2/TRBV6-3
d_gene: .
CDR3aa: ASKDGDYEQY

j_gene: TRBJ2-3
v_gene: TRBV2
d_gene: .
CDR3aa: ASRGGGSPDTQY

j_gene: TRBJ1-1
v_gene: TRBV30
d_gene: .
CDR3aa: AWSITAGAVGTEAF

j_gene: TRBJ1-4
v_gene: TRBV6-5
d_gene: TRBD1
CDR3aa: ASSYRTDRGFGEKLF

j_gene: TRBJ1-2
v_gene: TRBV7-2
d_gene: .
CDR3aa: ASSSGAGGLGYT

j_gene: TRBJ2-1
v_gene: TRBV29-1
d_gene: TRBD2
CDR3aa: SVETGASGRGSEQF

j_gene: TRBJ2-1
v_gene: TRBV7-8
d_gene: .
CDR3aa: ASSPPRVATNNEQF

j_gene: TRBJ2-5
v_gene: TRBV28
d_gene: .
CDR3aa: ASSLGDKSPS

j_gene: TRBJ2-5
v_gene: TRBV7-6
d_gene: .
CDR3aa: ASSPYTGRQETQY

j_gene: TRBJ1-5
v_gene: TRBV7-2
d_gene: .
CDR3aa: ASSLGWDQPQH

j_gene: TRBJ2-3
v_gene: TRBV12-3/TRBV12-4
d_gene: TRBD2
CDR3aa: ASSPAGPSGGIPLSTDTQY

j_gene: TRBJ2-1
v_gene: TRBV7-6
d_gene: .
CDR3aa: ASSFLVGEQF

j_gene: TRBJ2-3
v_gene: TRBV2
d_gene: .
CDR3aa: ASGRTVLTDTQY

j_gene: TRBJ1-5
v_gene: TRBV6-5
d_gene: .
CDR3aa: ASSRGSNQPQH

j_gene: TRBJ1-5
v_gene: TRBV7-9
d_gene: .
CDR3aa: ASSLNREGQPQH

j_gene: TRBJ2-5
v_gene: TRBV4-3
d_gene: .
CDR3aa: ASSHSSAGETQY

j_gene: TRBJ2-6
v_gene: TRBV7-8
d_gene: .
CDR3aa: ASSAADSFTSGANVLT

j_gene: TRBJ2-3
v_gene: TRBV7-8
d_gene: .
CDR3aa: ASSPGRCETTDTQY

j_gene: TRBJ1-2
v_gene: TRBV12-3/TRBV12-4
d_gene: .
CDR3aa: ASSFSQYGYT

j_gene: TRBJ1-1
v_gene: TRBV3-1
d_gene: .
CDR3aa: ASSRAGGARTEAF

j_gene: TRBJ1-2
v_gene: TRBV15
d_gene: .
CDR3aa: AAPSCIGRSYNYGYT

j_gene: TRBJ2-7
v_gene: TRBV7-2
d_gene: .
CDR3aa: ASSFRTENYEQY

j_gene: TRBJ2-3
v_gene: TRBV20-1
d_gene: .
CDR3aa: SARVARRSTDTQY

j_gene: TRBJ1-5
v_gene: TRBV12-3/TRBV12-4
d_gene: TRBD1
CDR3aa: ASSGDRDGQPQH

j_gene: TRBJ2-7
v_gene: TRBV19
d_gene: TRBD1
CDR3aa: ASSATGHYEQY

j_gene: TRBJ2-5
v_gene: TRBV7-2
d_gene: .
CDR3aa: ASSTTGRETQY

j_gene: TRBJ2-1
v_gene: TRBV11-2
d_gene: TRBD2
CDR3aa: ASSRLLAAYNEQF

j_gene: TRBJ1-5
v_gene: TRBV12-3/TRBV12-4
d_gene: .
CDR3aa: ASSRQAGQPQH

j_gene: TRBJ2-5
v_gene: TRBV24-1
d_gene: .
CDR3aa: ATSDPRGQNSRETQY

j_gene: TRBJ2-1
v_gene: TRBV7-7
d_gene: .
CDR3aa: ASSPDEDSSYNEQF

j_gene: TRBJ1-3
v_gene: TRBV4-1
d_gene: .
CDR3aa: ASSRLQSSGNTIY

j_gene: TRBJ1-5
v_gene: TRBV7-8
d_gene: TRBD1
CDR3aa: ASSAGTGDFQPQH

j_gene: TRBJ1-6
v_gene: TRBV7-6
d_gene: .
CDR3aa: ASSSGLSSYNSPLH

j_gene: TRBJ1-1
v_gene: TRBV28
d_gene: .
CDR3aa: ASSKTGMNTEAF

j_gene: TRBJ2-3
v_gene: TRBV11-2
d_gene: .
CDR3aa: ASSRQGGWGADTQY

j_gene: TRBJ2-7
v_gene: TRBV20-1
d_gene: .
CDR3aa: SARARLEQY

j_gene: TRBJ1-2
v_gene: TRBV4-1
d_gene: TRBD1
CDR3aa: ASSQDLRDRDYGYT

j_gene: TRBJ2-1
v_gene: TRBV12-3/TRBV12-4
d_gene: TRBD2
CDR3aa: ASRTGTSGGGEQF

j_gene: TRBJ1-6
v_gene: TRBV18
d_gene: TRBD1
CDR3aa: ASSPDRQGSPLH

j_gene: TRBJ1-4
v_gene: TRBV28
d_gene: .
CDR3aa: ASSRDRATNEKLF

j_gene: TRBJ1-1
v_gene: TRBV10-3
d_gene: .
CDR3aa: AISEGSAGAF

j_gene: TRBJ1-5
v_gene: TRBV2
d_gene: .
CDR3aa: ASSDFRDQPQH

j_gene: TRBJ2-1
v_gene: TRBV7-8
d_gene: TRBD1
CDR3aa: ASSLRTGNYNEQF

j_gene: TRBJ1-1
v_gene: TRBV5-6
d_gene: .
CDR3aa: ASSPLGPLTRTKAF

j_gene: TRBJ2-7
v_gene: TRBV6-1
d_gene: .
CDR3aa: ASSDTYYEQY

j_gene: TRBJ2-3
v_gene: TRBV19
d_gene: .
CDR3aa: ASSIGGGSTDTQY